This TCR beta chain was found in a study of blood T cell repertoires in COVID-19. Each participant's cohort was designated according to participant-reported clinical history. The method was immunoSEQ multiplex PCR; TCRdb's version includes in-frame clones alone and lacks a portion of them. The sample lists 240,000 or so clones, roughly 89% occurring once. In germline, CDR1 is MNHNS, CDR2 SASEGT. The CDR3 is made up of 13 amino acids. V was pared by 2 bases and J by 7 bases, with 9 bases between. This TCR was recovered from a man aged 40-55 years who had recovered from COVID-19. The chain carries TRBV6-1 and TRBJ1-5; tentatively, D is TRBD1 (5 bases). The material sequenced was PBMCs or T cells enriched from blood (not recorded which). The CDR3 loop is CASSEQGGQPQHF. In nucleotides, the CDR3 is TGTGCCAGCAGTGAACAGGGTGGGCAGCCCCAGCATTTT.